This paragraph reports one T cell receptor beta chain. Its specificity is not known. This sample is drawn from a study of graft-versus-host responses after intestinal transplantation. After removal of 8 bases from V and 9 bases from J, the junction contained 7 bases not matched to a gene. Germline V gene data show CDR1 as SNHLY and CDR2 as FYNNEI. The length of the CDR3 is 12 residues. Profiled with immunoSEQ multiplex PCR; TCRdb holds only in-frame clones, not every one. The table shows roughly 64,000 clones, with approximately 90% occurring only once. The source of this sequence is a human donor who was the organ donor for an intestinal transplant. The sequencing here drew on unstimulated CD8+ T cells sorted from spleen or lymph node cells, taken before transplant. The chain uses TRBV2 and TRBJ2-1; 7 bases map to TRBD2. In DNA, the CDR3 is TGTGCCAGCGGGGAGGGTGGCGGTGAGCAGTTCTTC. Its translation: CASGEGGGEQFF. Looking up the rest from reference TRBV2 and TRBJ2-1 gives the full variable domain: EPEVTQTPSHQVTQMGQEVILRCVPISNHLYFYWYRQILGQKVEFLVSFYNNEISEKSEIFDDQFSVERPDGSNFTLKIRSTKLEDSAMYFCASGEGGGEQFFGPGTRLTVL.